The 20 T cell receptor beta chains below all came from one sample that was sequenced in a study of blood T cell repertoires in COVID-19. Sequenced by immunoSEQ multiplex PCR; TCRdb stores in-frame clones only, minus some. The sample holds a few hundred thousand clones, around 89% seen once. Sequenced input: PBMCs or T cells enriched from blood (not recorded which). Source of these receptors: a man aged 25-45 years who had recovered from COVID-19.

The chain employs TRBV5-1 and TRBJ1-5; the D gene is possibly TRBD1 (5 bases). The CDR3 extends over 14 amino acids. The germline V gene encodes CDR1 SGHRS and CDR2 YFSETQ. The V gene lost 0 bases and the J gene lost 4 bases, with 8 bases spanning the gap. CDR3 in amino acids: CASSLVSGNQPQHF. The CDR3 region has the DNA TGCGCCAGCAGCTTGGTGTCAGGGAATCAGCCCCAGCATTTT.

The chain uses TRBV19 and TRBJ1-4; 11 bases are shared with TRBD1. Trimming removed 5 bases from V and 0 bases from J; junction bases left unmatched: 5. This CDR3 has 17 amino acids. Germline V CDR1 and CDR2: LNHDA, SQIVND (reference sequence). The CDR3 loop reads CASSEDRGRSTNEKLFF. The CDR3 DNA is TGTGCCAGTAGTGAGGACAGGGGGCGATCAACTAATGAAAAACTGTTTTTT. Full variable domain (remainder filled in from reference TRBV19 and TRBJ1-4): DGGITQSPKYLFRKEGQNVTLSCEQNLNHDAMYWYRQDPGQGLRLIYYSQIVNDFQKGDIAEGYSVSREKKESFPLTVTSAQKNPTAFYLCASSEDRGRSTNEKLFFGSGTQLSVL.

This clone appeared once. The rearrangement links TRBV5-1 to TRBJ2-7, with D maybe TRBD1 (5 bases). Trimming removed 5 bases from V and 0 bases from J, with 9 bases in between. The CDR3 sequence is 13 residues long. CDR1 is SGHRS and CDR2 is YFSETQ in the germline V gene. CDR3 in DNA: TGCGCCAGCAGGGTGACAGCCTCCTACGAGCAGTACTTC. Translated, it gives CASRVTASYEQYF.

The CDR3 coding sequence is TGTGCCAGTAGCTCGGCAGCGGGTGGGACCTACAATGAGCAGTTCTTC. It yields the protein CASSSAAGGTYNEQFF. The chain employs TRBV19 and TRBJ2-1; the D gene is possibly TRBD2 (6 bases). Germline assignment: CDR1 LNHDA and CDR2 SQIVND (reference sequence). V was shortened by 6 bases and J by 2 bases, with 17 bases between the two germline ends. The CDR3 spans 16 residues.

The gene calls are TRBV27 and TRBJ2-3; D gene ambiguous. This CDR3 has 15 amino acids. Germline CDR1 MNHEY, CDR2 SMNVEV (reference sequence). V lost 2 bases and J 0 bases, leaving 9 bases between the germline ends. CDR3 region: CASSLRIRSTDTQYF. In nucleotides, the CDR3 is TGTGCCAGCAGTTTACGCATACGGAGCACAGATACGCAGTATTTT.

The gene calls are TRBV7-9 and TRBJ2-7; 10 bases fit TRBD2. The CDR3 is made up of 15 amino acids. The trim removed 2 bases at V and 5 bases at J, leaving 6 bases unmatched. Germline V gives CDR1 SEHNR, CDR2 FQNEAQ (reference sequence). CDR3 loop: CASSLSSGSVDEQYF. CDR3 sequence (DNA): TGTGCCAGCAGCTTATCTAGCGGGAGTGTCGACGAGCAGTACTTC.

This clone was seen just once. The rearrangement uses TRBV4-2 and TRBJ2-3, with a possible D match to TRBD1 (5 bases). The CDR3 consists of 17 residues. The V gene lost 2 bases and the J gene lost 3 bases, with 18 bases spanning the gap. The germline V gene has CDR1 LGHNA and CDR2 YNFKEQ. The CDR3, as DNA: TGTGCCAGCAGCCAATCCGGTGGGGCTAGTGTGACAGATACGCAGTATTTT. The encoded protein is CASSQSGGASVTDTQYF.

The chain recombines TRBV5-6 with TRBJ2-1, with 11 bases fitting TRBD2. With V trimmed by 1 base and J by 6 bases, 3 bases remained unmatched. This CDR3 region has 15 residues. The germline CDR1 and CDR2 sequences are SGHDT and YYEEEE. The CDR3 here is CASSLLAGGRNEQFF. The DNA for the CDR3 is TGTGCCAGCAGCTTGTTAGCGGGGGGGCGCAATGAGCAGTTCTTC. Full variable domain (rest looked up from reference TRBV5-6 and TRBJ2-1): DAGVTQSPTHLIKTRGQQVTLRCSPKSGHDTVSWYQQALGQGPQFIFQYYEEEERQRGNFPDRFSGHQFPNYSSELNVNALLLGDSALYLCASSLLAGGRNEQFFGPGTRLTVL.

The chain carries TRBV27 and TRBJ2-1; 10 bases line up with TRBD2. The V gene end was trimmed by 4 bases and the J gene end by 0 bases; junction bases not matched to a gene: 3. This CDR3 is built from 16 residues. The germline CDR1 and CDR2 sequences are MNHEY and SMNVEV (reference sequence). The CDR3 coding sequence is TGTGCCAGCAGTTCAAAGCGGGGGGGCTCCTACAATGAGCAGTTCTTC. Translated: CASSSKRGGSYNEQFF.

The chain is built from TRBV18 and TRBJ2-3, with 7 bases matching TRBD1. Germline V gene data show CDR1 as KGHSH and CDR2 as LQKENI. J gave up 9 bases and V 5 bases, and 11 bases lay outside the gene matches. CDR3 length: 14 residues. This CDR3 reads CASSKGQPGETQYF. The DNA for the CDR3 is TGTGCCAGCTCAAAGGGACAGCCTGGGGAAACGCAGTATTTT.

This rearrangement joins TRBV5-4 to TRBJ1-1; the D is unclear. The CDR3 loop spans 13 amino acids. Germline loops: CDR1 SGHNT, CDR2 YYREEE (reference sequence). Between the trimmed V and J ends, which lost 2 bases and 6 bases, there was a span of 11 bases. DNA of the CDR3: TGTGCCAGCAGCTTAACCGATACGGCTGAAGCTTTCTTT. It is translated as CASSLTDTAEAFF.

The rearrangement links TRBV7-2 to TRBJ2-7; the match to TRBD1 covers 7 bases. Trimming removed 5 bases from V and 5 bases from J; junction bases left unmatched: 9. Germline CDR1 is SGHTA and CDR2 is FQGNSA. CDR3 length: 14 amino acids. The DNA of the CDR3 is TGTGCCAGCAGCAACCGACAGGGAACCCACGAGCAGTACTTC. Its protein product is CASSNRQGTHEQYF.

The V call is TRBV19, the J call TRBJ2-2; 9 bases are a match to TRBD1. The CDR3 is made up of 17 amino acids. Germline CDR1 is LNHDA and CDR2 is SQIVND (reference sequence). V lost 7 bases to trimming and J lost 2 bases; unmatched junction nucleotides: 11. The CDR3 protein is CASTPGQGYSNTGELFF. CDR3 bases: TGTGCCAGTACCCCGGGACAGGGATATTCTAACACCGGGGAGCTGTTTTTT.

The chain employs TRBV3-1 (or the pseudogene TRBV3-2) and TRBJ2-1; 7 bases align to TRBD2. The CDR3 is 18 residues long. Germline V gene data show CDR1 as LGHDT and CDR2 as YNNKEL (reference sequence). The junction had 13 bases not matched to a gene; V was cut back by 0 bases and J by 5 bases. In DNA, the CDR3 is TGTGCCAGCAGCCAAGATCTAAGGGACTACAATCCCCACAATGAGCAGTTCTTC. Protein sequence: CASSQDLRDYNPHNEQFF.

CDR3 DNA sequence: TGTGCCAGCAGTGAAAGTAAACTCAATCAGCCCCAGCATTTT. It encodes CASSESKLNQPQHF. V and J are TRBV25-1 and TRBJ1-5; D is unresolved. The CDR3 loop spans 14 amino acids. The germline CDR1 and CDR2 sequences are MGHDK and SYGVNS. V dropped 2 bases and J dropped 3 bases, with 8 bases sitting between them.

The chain carries TRBV6-5 and TRBJ2-7, with D uncertain. CDR3 length: 15 residues. Germline V gives CDR1 MNHEY, CDR2 SVGAGI. Trimming stripped 4 bases from V and 0 bases from J, with 13 bases between. For the CDR3, the DNA is TGTGCCAGCAGTTTTCTGACATCTTCCTCCTACGAGCAGTACTTC. It yields the protein CASSFLTSSSYEQYF.

J is TRBJ2-1 and V is TRBV4-1; 8 bases agree with TRBD2. Germline trimming cut 4 bases from V and 4 bases from J; bases unmatched to any gene: 6. The CDR3 is made up of 15 amino acids. Germline V gene sequence: CDR1 MGHRA, CDR2 YSYEKL. This CDR3 is CASSRSTSAYNEQFF. Written as DNA, the CDR3 is TGCGCCAGCAGCCGCTCGACTAGCGCATACAATGAGCAGTTCTTC.

This clone was counted once. The rearrangement joins TRBV4-2 to TRBJ2-2; D is undetermined. V lost 4 bases to trimming and J lost 5 bases, with 14 bases between them. The CDR3 length is 15 residues. CDR1 is LGHNA, CDR2 YNFKEQ, per germline. The CDR3 DNA sequence: TGTGCCAGCAGCCCCCGAAATAAGGAGACCGGGGAGCTGTTTTTT. Encoded protein: CASSPRNKETGELFF.

This clone occurred once. The V and J genes are TRBV9 and TRBJ2-2, with D unresolved. The CDR3 length is 13 residues. The V and J ends lost 0 bases and 7 bases respectively, with 7 bases between them. Germline CDR1 is SGDLS and CDR2 is YYNGEE. CDR3 sequence: CASSVATGGELFF. CDR3 nucleotide sequence: TGTGCCAGCAGCGTAGCTACGGGCGGGGAGCTGTTTTTT.

The chain couples TRBV10-1 to TRBJ2-7; the match to TRBD2 covers 11 bases. CDR1 and CDR2 (germline): WNHNN, SYGVQD (reference sequence). The V gene end was trimmed by 0 bases and the J gene end by 4 bases; junction bases not matched to a gene: 5. The CDR3 runs to 16 residues. CDR3 amino acids: CASSESILAGGYEQYF. The CDR3, as DNA: TGCGCCAGCAGTGAGTCGATTTTAGCGGGGGGGTACGAGCAGTACTTC.